Here is one T cell receptor (beta chain) with its context. Primers included in the PCR were 60 Vbeta and 13 Jbeta primers. Sequencing was performed with immunoSEQ multiplex PCR; in TCRdb, only in-frame clones are kept and a portion is missing. The table lists about 140,000 clones, roughly 80% of them singletons. The source of the sample is a study of cytomegalovirus exposure and HLA in healthy donors. Background on the study: The study placed about 86% of its roughly 410 genotyped donors in the Caucasian-associated ancestry cluster.

Trimming removed 3 bases at V and 13 bases at J, with 12 bases between. CDR1 is MNHEY and CDR2 is SVGAGI in the germline V gene. CDR3 length equals 12 residues. Sequenced: PBMCs. The chain uses TRBV6-5 and TRBJ1-4; D gene unclear. The TCR was taken from a woman aged 50 to 65 in good health and CMV-seropositive. The CDR3 DNA is TGTGCCAGCAGTTATGATTGGGCGCGACTGTTTTTT. It translates to CASSYDWARLFF.